The entry below gives a single T cell receptor (beta chain) sequence along with its context. What it binds is not known. Germline lookup yields CDR1 MDHEN and CDR2 SYDVKM. V was cut by 5 bases and J by 1 base, with 13 bases left in between. The CDR3 spans 15 residues. Sequenced by immunoSEQ multiplex PCR; TCRdb stores in-frame clones only, minus some. The profile shows some 85,000 clones, 80% of them singletons. The sample originates from a study of T cells in localized non-small cell lung cancer. The study's findings and limits: A median of 57 of the top 100 tumor clones appeared in adjacent lung, which was paired and uninvolved. The highest T cell clonality was in uninvolved adjacent lung, above tumor.

The material sequenced was PBMCs, taken before any cancer treatment. This clonotype was obtained from a man between 35 and 75 years old with stage II squamous cell lung carcinoma. The J gene is TRBJ2-3, the V gene TRBV28; D unresolved. CDR3 bases: TGTGCCAGCAGTGTTGGTAGCCTCCGCACAGATACGCAGTATTTT. Translated: CASSVGSLRTDTQYF.